Following are 2 T cell receptor beta chains from one sample sequenced in a study of high-grade serous ovarian cancer treatment subgroups. Tumor samples were taken before definitive surgery or chemotherapy. Sequencing used immunoSEQ multiplex PCR; TCRdb keeps in-frame clones, though not all of them. This table holds around 170 clones, 70% to 90% found once. Specimen: tumor tissue. These receptor sequences come from a human donor with high-grade serous ovarian cancer.

The rearrangement uses TRBV7-3 and TRBJ2-1, with D unresolved. Germline CDR1 is SGHTA and CDR2 is FQGTGA. This CDR3 is 13 amino acids long. The germline V and J ends were trimmed by 4 bases and 5 bases, with 9 bases remaining between them. In nucleotides, the CDR3 is TGTGCCAGCAGCTCCCTGGAAAACAATGAGCAGTTCTTC. Translating it yields CASSSLENNEQFF.

DNA of the CDR3: TGTGCCAGCAGTTACTCGACTAGCGGGGTATCCTACGAGCAGTACTTC. Translated: CASSYSTSGVSYEQYF. The chain is built from TRBV6-5 and TRBJ2-7; 11 positions agree with TRBD2. The germline CDR1 and CDR2 sequences are MNHEY and SVGAGI. The CDR3 loop spans 16 amino acids. The V gene end was trimmed by 0 bases and the J gene end by 1 base; junction bases not matched to a gene: 2.